Below are 2 T cell receptor beta chains sequenced from a single sample in a study of CD8+CD57+ T cells in acquired aplastic anemia. The sequenced patients had an expansion of CD8+CD57+ cells seen by flow cytometry. Profiles of TCR beta VDJ and CDR3 were generated from a genomic DNA template. Using its own MiXCR run on the reads, TCRdb lists one record per CDR3 protein. The sample lists more than 150,000 distinct CDR3 sequences, approximately 50% occurring once. The sequenced sample consisted of sorted CD4+, CD8+, or CD8+CD57+ T cells (not recorded which) from PBMCs. The receptor source for this set is a human donor with aplastic anemia.

This clonotype showed up just a few times. The J gene is TRBJ2-3, the V gene TRBV30; 9 bases are shared with TRBD2. Germline V lookup: CDR1 GTSNPN, CDR2 SVGIG (reference sequence). The CDR3 spans 13 residues. V trimming: 5 bases; J trimming: 7 bases; junction bases outside the gene matches: 7. The CDR3 here is CAWDSGGGNTQYF. Here the CDR3 DNA reads TGTGCCTGGGATAGCGGGGGTGGAAATACGCAGTATTTT.

The rearrangement uses TRBV10-2 and TRBJ2-7; D remains unclear. The V and J ends lost 5 bases and 5 bases respectively, with 10 bases between them. From germline, CDR1 is WSHSY and CDR2 SAAADI. The CDR3 consists of 12 residues. The CDR3 nucleotides are TGCGCCAGCAGTACTACGGGCAACGAGCAGTACTTC. This codes for CASSTTGNEQYF.